This is a list of T cell receptor beta chains from one sample in a study of T-cell memory formation after mild COVID-19. TCRdb redid the calling of the 5' RACE reads with MiXCR, one entry per CDR3 protein. This table has about 420,000 distinct CDR3 sequences, 20% to 30% appearing once. The sample taken for sequencing was PBMCs or a T cell subset sorted from them (not recorded which). All receptors come from an adult woman who had mild COVID-19 (a few samples of this study predate the infection). Cell type and time point are not known. The conserved cysteine and the conserved F or W are not part of the CDR3 here.

j_call v_call cdr3_length cdr3_aa
TRBJ1-5 TRBV27 13 ASSFGRQGNQPQH
TRBJ2-5 TRBV7-2 12 ASSSSGPGFPQY
TRBJ1-1 TRBV20-1 10 SARQGNTEAF
TRBJ2-2 TRBV6-5 12 ASSYVGSTGELF
TRBJ2-3 TRBV11-2 10 ASSLQGYTQY
TRBJ2-1 TRBV9 13 ASSVGGLSGNEQF
TRBJ2-7 TRBV2 13 ASSERETPAYEQY
TRBJ1-2 TRBV7-6 13 ASSLETGSTYGYT
TRBJ2-5 TRBV5-6 13 ASSFRTVSQETQY
TRBJ2-7 TRBV18 12 ASSPLTGSGEQY
TRBJ2-5 TRBV5-1 10 ASSYASETQY
TRBJ2-7 TRBV14 11 ASSHTSPDEQY
TRBJ2-1 TRBV30 12 AGVGSSGSNEQF
TRBJ2-5 TRBV5-1 13 ASSFSGDFQETQY
TRBJ2-7 TRBV2 13 ASSESRDGAYEQY
TRBJ2-5 TRBV9 13 ASSVSGGITETQY
TRBJ2-7 TRBV4-1 19 ASSQDFLAGGWFHSSYEQY
TRBJ2-5 TRBV2 14 ASSGQGPRMEGAQY
TRBJ1-2 TRBV6-2/TRBV6-3 11 ASSYSIRYGYT
TRBJ1-1 TRBV9 12 ASSVDDSKTEAF
TRBJ2-7 TRBV5-1 13 ASSSLAGDLYEQY
TRBJ2-7 TRBV5-1 14 ASSPKLAGGNYEQY
TRBJ1-2 TRBV7-2 14 ASSLGFPRASYGYT
TRBJ1-2 TRBV12-3/TRBV12-4 14 ASSFGPGAGNYGYT
TRBJ2-7 TRBV4-2 15 ASSQTSGTSGAYEQY
TRBJ2-7 TRBV5-6 11 ASSLWTSYEQY
TRBJ2-5 TRBV4-2 13 ASSQGGAETGTQY
TRBJ1-5 TRBV6-6 10 ASSLSDQPQH
TRBJ1-2 TRBV6-6 12 ASSPRTDSYGYT
TRBJ2-3 TRBV10-3 16 ATRAGTSGGAGKDTQY
TRBJ2-7 TRBV12-3/TRBV12-4 13 ASKPGPSSTYEQY
TRBJ2-3 TRBV7-8 11 ASRVAGTDTQY
TRBJ2-7 TRBV20-1 14 SARDYSGGSSYEQY
TRBJ2-3 TRBV10-3 12 AISSGGHTDTQY
TRBJ1-1 TRBV25-1 11 ASAGLRSTEAF
TRBJ2-1 TRBV25-1 17 ASSEYPELWGLGYNEQF
TRBJ2-1 TRBV5-1 13 ASSEGLGGYNEQF
TRBJ1-1 TRBV19 11 ASSIRDNTEAF
TRBJ2-1 TRBV7-9 13 ASSPSGRAGYEQF
TRBJ2-3 TRBV7-9 14 ASSFRQELSTDTQY
TRBJ1-2 TRBV7-9 11 ASSLRAAYGYT
TRBJ2-5 TRBV25-1 12 ASSDDTPKGSQY
TRBJ1-2 TRBV5-1 12 ASSLAITDYGYT
TRBJ2-5 TRBV5-1 13 ASSWTSGVQETQY
TRBJ2-7 TRBV5-5 11 ASRHPQGYEQY
TRBJ2-7 TRBV29-1 10 SVEEEGYEQY
TRBJ2-5 TRBV7-6 11 ASSLQVRETQY
TRBJ2-2 TRBV4-1 16 ASSQAGLAGVGTGELF
TRBJ2-7 TRBV14 12 ASRLGLAGGEQY